This is a list of T cell receptor beta chains from one sample in a study of CD8+ T cells in alopecia areata. This table comes from immunoSEQ multiplex PCR, and its TCRdb copy is limited to in-frame clones, with some not included. The data contain around 200,000 clones, around 56% of them seen just once; the ten biggest clones take up approximately 0.69%. Source: CD4+ T cells sorted from blood, taken at week 4, from a patient treated with tofacitinib. Every receptor here comes from a human donor with alopecia areata. The CDR3 runs from the conserved cysteine through the conserved F or W. A D gene is named only where the DNA matches it firmly. Size is omitted from some rows. Given values are once, few, many or a class for expanded clones.

v_gene	abundance	j_gene	d_gene	CDR3aa	CDR3nt
TRBV7-2	NA	TRBJ2-7	TRBD1	CASSTARGTGHEQYF	TGTGCCAGCAGCACCGCCCGAGGGACAGGGCACGAGCAGTACTTC
TRBV30	NA	TRBJ1-5	NA	CAWSATGTNQPQHF	TGTGCCTGGAGTGCAACAGGGACCAATCAGCCCCAGCATTTT
TRBV18	NA	TRBJ2-7	TRBD2	CASSPSAGGPHEQYF	TGTGCCAGCTCACCATCAGCGGGAGGGCCCCACGAGCAGTACTTC
TRBV4-1	NA	TRBJ2-7	NA	CASSQDWSGHGAYEQYF	TGCGCCAGCAGCCAAGATTGGTCGGGACACGGTGCCTACGAGCAGTACTTC
TRBV5-1	few	TRBJ2-5	TRBD2	CASSLASGAPETQYF	TGCGCCAGCAGCTTGGCTAGCGGTGCGCCAGAGACCCAGTACTTC
TRBV29-1	NA	TRBJ2-7	NA	CSVEDRDKSYEQYF	TGCAGCGTTGAAGATCGGGATAAATCGTACGAGCAGTACTTC
TRBV5-4	once	TRBJ1-1	TRBD1	CASSHTTGGFTEAFF	TGTGCCAGCAGCCATACGACAGGGGGCTTCACTGAAGCTTTCTTT
TRBV6-6	NA	TRBJ1-4	NA	CASSGPFEKLFF	TGTGCCAGCTCGGGCCCTTTTGAAAAACTGTTTTTT
TRBV29-1	NA	TRBJ2-3	TRBD2	CSVRLAGKSDTQYF	TGCAGCGTACGACTAGCGGGAAAATCAGATACGCAGTATTTT
TRBV9	NA	TRBJ2-6	NA	CASSPRDSGSGANVLTF	TGTGCCAGCAGCCCGCGGGATTCAGGCTCTGGGGCCAACGTCCTGACTTTC
TRBV19	NA	TRBJ1-2	NA	CATTESLSYGYTF	TGTGCCACGACAGAATCCCTCAGCTATGGCTACACCTTC
TRBV7-9	NA	TRBJ2-1	NA	CASSSLAEQFF	TGTGCCAGCAGCTCCCTAGCGGAGCAGTTCTTC
TRBV7-9	NA	TRBJ1-2	NA	CASSLDSNYGYTF	TGTGCCAGCAGCTTAGATTCTAACTATGGCTACACCTTC
TRBV29-1	NA	TRBJ2-5	NA	CSVEDWRGQETQYF	TGCAGCGTTGAAGATTGGAGGGGGCAAGAGACCCAGTACTTC
TRBV9	NA	TRBJ1-1	NA	CASSVRRKDTEAFF	TGTGCCAGCAGCGTCCGGCGGAAGGACACTGAAGCTTTCTTT
TRBV5-1	NA	TRBJ2-7	NA	CASSGGTDDEQYF	TGCGCCAGCAGCGGGGGGACAGACGACGAGCAGTACTTC
TRBV2	few	TRBJ2-1	NA	CASSGAGIAEQFF	TGTGCCAGCAGTGGGGCGGGCATCGCTGAGCAGTTCTTC
TRBV30	few	TRBJ2-5	NA	CAWSVQLGETQYF	TGTGCCTGGAGTGTACAACTGGGGGAGACCCAGTACTTC
TRBV6-5	NA	TRBJ1-1	NA	CATKRDTEAFF	TGTGCCACCAAAAGGGACACTGAAGCTTTCTTT
TRBV9	NA	TRBJ2-3	NA	CASSVVITDTQYF	TGTGCCAGCAGCGTAGTGATCACAGATACGCAGTATTTT
TRBV27	NA	TRBJ1-1	NA	CASSLSKVAEAFF	TGTGCCAGCAGTTTATCGAAGGTCGCGGAAGCTTTCTTT
TRBV7-2	NA	TRBJ2-5	NA	CASSLDIGWTQYF	TGTGCCAGCAGCTTAGACATCGGATGGACCCAGTACTTC
TRBV30	NA	TRBJ2-3	TRBD2	CAWIPRLGLTSGRAGTRTDTQYF	TGTGCCTGGATACCCCGTCTGGGGCTCACTAGCGGGAGGGCCGGGACGCGCACAGATACGCAGTATTTT
TRBV29-1	NA	TRBJ1-2	NA	CSGYGIYGYTF	TGCAGCGGATACGGGATCTATGGCTACACCTTC
TRBV9	once	TRBJ2-3	TRBD2	CASSVASGRADTQYF	TGTGCCAGCAGCGTAGCTAGCGGGAGGGCAGATACGCAGTATTTT